The 2 T cell receptor beta chains below come from one sample, sequenced in a study of blood T cell repertoires in COVID-19. Produced via immunoSEQ multiplex PCR; TCRdb's table is partial and in-frame only. Altogether about 170,000 clones are present, approximately 86% being singletons, with the ten largest covering approximately 7%. Sequencing used peripheral blood. These TCRs come from an elderly man with COVID-19, enrolled during active disease.

The chain recombines TRBV24-1 with TRBJ2-1; 7 nucleotides align to TRBD2. CDR3 length: 17 residues. Trimming cost V 2 bases and J 7 bases; bases outside gene matches: 13. CDR1 is KGHDR and CDR2 is SFDVKD in the germline V gene. DNA for the CDR3: TGTGCCACCAGTGATTCCCCTCCCGTCGGGCGGGAGAATGAGCAGTTCTTC. Its protein product is CATSDSPPVGRENEQFF.

This clone was counted once. The chain employs TRBV11-2 and TRBJ2-7; 8 bases align to TRBD1. The V gene end was trimmed by 3 bases and the J gene end by 4 bases; junction bases not matched to a gene: 5. The CDR3 is made up of 14 amino acids. From germline, CDR1 is SGHAT and CDR2 FQNNGV. CDR3 sequence (DNA): TGTGCCAGCAGCTTTCAGGGGGCGAGGTACGAGCAGTACTTC. Its protein product is CASSFQGARYEQYF.